The 22 T cell receptor beta chains reported below all come from one sample, sequenced in a study of siplizumab effects on memory and regulatory T cells. Measured with immunoSEQ multiplex PCR; TCRdb has only the in-frame clones, and not every one. The data hold approximately 100,000 clones, with 90% to 95% observed a single time. Sample: Tregs sorted from blood. These receptors were taken from a human donor in good health.

The CDR3 nucleotides read TGTGCCACCAGCAGGGGAGGACTAGCGGGAACTACCGGGGAGCTGTTTTTT. This sequence encodes CATSRGGLAGTTGELFF. The rearrangement uses TRBV15 and TRBJ2-2; 12 positions agree with TRBD2. This CDR3 has 17 amino acids. The germline V gene encodes CDR1 LNHNV and CDR2 YYDKDF (reference sequence). Losses at the gene ends were 3 bases for V and 5 bases for J; bases not matched to a gene: 7. The complete variable domain, with remaining parts taken from reference TRBV15 and TRBJ2-2, reads DAMVIQNPRYQVTQFGKPVTLSCSQTLNHNVMYWYQQKSSQAPKLLFHYYDKDFNNEADTPDNFQSRRPNTSFCFLDIRSPGLGDTAMYLCATSRGGLAGTTGELFFGEGSRLTVL.

This sequence joins TRBV6-1 and TRBJ1-4; tentative D call: TRBD1 (5 bases). Germline lookup yields CDR1 MNHNS and CDR2 SASEGT. The CDR3 has 19 amino acids. V was pared by 1 base and J by 8 bases, with 26 bases between. Here the CDR3 reads CASSEVGGLIGDRREKLFF. The CDR3 nucleotides read TGTGCCAGCAGTGAAGTGGGGGGATTGATTGGGGACCGCCGAGAAAAACTGTTTTTT.

CDR3 sequence: CASSRWDSEQFF. CDR3 nucleotides: TGTGCCAGTAGTCGGTGGGATAGTGAGCAGTTCTTC. This chain links TRBV19 with TRBJ2-1; D is unclear. Trimming took 5 bases from V and 9 from J, leaving 11 bases between them. There are 12 residues in the CDR3. The germline gives CDR1 LNHDA, CDR2 SQIVND (reference sequence).

This chain links TRBV5-1 with TRBJ2-7, with 10 positions matching TRBD1. Looked up from germline, CDR1 is SGHRS and CDR2 is YFSETQ. The CDR3 is made up of 16 amino acids. With V trimmed by 4 bases and J by 4 bases, 11 bases remained unmatched. The CDR3 protein is CASSTRQGARVYEQYF. The CDR3 nucleotides are TGCGCCAGCAGCACAAGACAGGGGGCGCGTGTGTACGAGCAGTACTTC.

The rearrangement joins TRBV7-2 to TRBJ1-1, with no clear D. V shed 1 base and J shed 1 base, with 4 bases lying between them. The germline gives CDR1 SGHTA, CDR2 FQGNSA. The CDR3 is 13 residues long. Written as DNA, the CDR3 is TGTGCCAGCAGCTTAGGGAGGAACACTGAAGCTTTCTTT. It is translated as CASSLGRNTEAFF.

V usage is TRBV14 and J usage is TRBJ2-1; D uncertain. Germline V gene data show CDR1 as SGHDN and CDR2 as FVKESK. The CDR3 length is 12 residues. The germline V and J ends were trimmed by 5 bases and 7 bases, with 9 bases remaining between them. CDR3 residues: CASSALGNEQFF. CDR3 nucleotide sequence: TGTGCCAGCAGCGCCCTTGGTAATGAGCAGTTCTTC.

This chain connects TRBV6-1 to TRBJ2-4; D unclear. The V gene lost 6 bases and the J gene lost 7 bases, with 13 bases spanning the gap. CDR3 length equals 13 residues. The V gene's germline CDR1 is MNHNS and CDR2 SASEGT. In nucleotides, the CDR3 is TGTGCCAGCAGACCGACGGTGAAGAACATTCAGTACTTC. The encoded protein is CASRPTVKNIQYF.

This clone was observed a single time. The J gene is TRBJ2-1, the V gene TRBV20-1; the D is unclear. V was clipped by 3 bases and J by 8 bases, with 8 bases between them. This CDR3 has 11 residues. CDR1 DFQATT and CDR2 SNEGSKA come from the germline V gene (reference sequence). CDR3 sequence reads: CSASFTYEQFF. In nucleotides, the CDR3 is TGCAGTGCTAGTTTCACGTATGAGCAGTTCTTC.

The chain combines TRBV18 with TRBJ1-4, with D perhaps matching TRBD1 (6 bases). This CDR3 has 14 amino acids. Trimming cost V 5 bases and J 3 bases, with 10 bases left between them. The germline V gene has CDR1 KGHSH and CDR2 LQKENI. CDR3 bases: TGTGCCAGCTCAGAGACAGGCTCTAATGAAAAACTGTTTTTT. This sequence encodes CASSETGSNEKLFF. The full variable domain, with the rest looked up from reference TRBV18 and TRBJ1-4, is NAGVMQNPRHLVRRRGQEARLRCSPMKGHSHVYWYRQLPEEGLKFMVYLQKENIIDESGMPKERFSAEFPKEGPSILRIQQVVRGDSAAYFCASSETGSNEKLFFGSGTQLSVL.

The J gene is TRBJ1-2, the V gene TRBV20-1; D ambiguous. Germline values: CDR1 DFQATT, CDR2 SNEGSKA (reference sequence). This CDR3 region has 11 residues. Trimming stripped 6 bases from V and 10 bases from J, with 15 bases between. The CDR3 DNA is TGCAGTGCCGGCGTTACATCGGCCTACACCTTC. Translated, it gives CSAGVTSAYTF.

The chain combines TRBV29-1 with TRBJ2-4; maybe TRBD2 (7 bases). This CDR3 region has 12 residues. Germline CDR1 SQVTM, CDR2 ANQGSEA. V was cut by 2 bases and J by 8 bases, with 10 bases left in between. The CDR3 DNA reads as TGCAGCGTTGAAAAAGGGGGGGACATTCAGTACTTC. Translating it yields CSVEKGGDIQYF.

In DNA, the CDR3 is TGTGCCAGCAGCTTTGCCGGGACAGGGGCACACGAGCAGTACTTC. Amino acid sequence: CASSFAGTGAHEQYF. This chain connects TRBV7-9 to TRBJ2-7; 10 bases align to TRBD1. The V gene's germline CDR1 is SEHNR and CDR2 FQNEAQ (reference sequence). The CDR3 consists of 15 residues. V gave up 3 bases and J gave up 5 bases; unmatched junction bases: 7.

The chain recombines TRBV2 with TRBJ2-5; no clear D. The V gene's germline CDR1 is SNHLY and CDR2 FYNNEI. The CDR3 runs to 12 residues. Trimming removed 8 bases at V and 5 bases at J, with 12 bases between. CDR3 residues: CASGILGETQYF. In DNA form, the CDR3 reads TGTGCCAGCGGGATTCTTGGGGAGACCCAGTACTTC.

This sequence joins TRBV10-3 and TRBJ2-1; 12 bases match TRBD2. This CDR3 region has 15 residues. V dropped 6 bases and J dropped 4; count of bases not matched to a gene: 4. Germline assignment: CDR1 ENHRY and CDR2 SYGVKD. The CDR3: CAISRTSGEYNEQFF. CDR3 bases: TGTGCCATCAGCCGGACTAGCGGGGAATACAATGAGCAGTTCTTC.

V is TRBV5-4 and J is TRBJ1-2; 9 bases match TRBD1. V shed 4 bases, J shed 2 bases, and the junction held 6 bases outside the gene matches. The germline V gene has CDR1 SGHNT and CDR2 YYREEE (reference sequence). The CDR3 has 15 amino acids. The DNA for the CDR3 is TGTGCCAGCAGCCGGCGGGGACAGGGCAACTATGGCTACACCTTC. Protein: CASSRRGQGNYGYTF. Drawing the rest from reference TRBV5-4 and TRBJ1-2, the complete variable domain is ETGVTQSPTHLIKTRGQQVTLRCSSQSGHNTVSWYQQALGQGPQFIFQYYREEENGRGNFPPRFSGLQFPNYSSELNVNALELDDSALYLCASSRRGQGNYGYTFGSGTRLTVV.

The chain recombines TRBV7-9 with TRBJ1-2, with D unresolved. CDR3 length equals 13 residues. V was trimmed by 1 base and J by 6 bases, leaving 9 bases between them. From germline, CDR1 is SEHNR and CDR2 FQNEAQ (reference sequence). CDR3 loop: CASSLGRSDGYTF. The CDR3 region has the DNA TGTGCCAGCAGCTTAGGCCGGTCTGATGGCTACACCTTC.

The chain has TRBV27 and TRBJ2-1; D remains unclear. From germline, CDR1 is MNHEY and CDR2 SMNVEV (reference sequence). The CDR3 totals 14 residues. The germline V and J ends were trimmed by 5 bases and 0 bases, with 8 bases remaining between them. DNA of the CDR3: TGTGCCAGCAGTCAGCAGAGCTCCTACAATGAGCAGTTCTTC. Protein product: CASSQQSSYNEQFF.

The chain links TRBV19 to TRBJ2-1, with 7 bases identical to TRBD2. This CDR3 is built from 16 residues. Germline V gene sequence: CDR1 LNHDA, CDR2 SQIVND (reference sequence). J lost 4 bases, V lost 5 bases, and 11 bases had no gene match. The CDR3 DNA reads TGTGCCAGTAGTTCAGGCGGGGGATTTGTTTACAATGAGCAGTTCTTC. Its translation: CASSSGGGFVYNEQFF.

The rearrangement links TRBV7-9 to TRBJ2-1; D ambiguous. CDR1 SEHNR and CDR2 FQNEAQ come from the germline V gene (reference sequence). This CDR3 has 14 residues. V gave up 1 base and J gave up 9 bases, with 13 bases separating them. This CDR3 is CASSLEVLFAEQFF. CDR3 nucleotides: TGTGCCAGCAGCTTAGAAGTATTATTTGCTGAGCAGTTCTTC. Together with reference TRBV7-9 and TRBJ2-1, the CDR3 gives the full variable domain: DTGVSQNPRHKITKRGQNVTFRCDPISEHNRLYWYRQTLGQGPEFLTYFQNEAQLEKSRLLSDRFSAERPKGSFSTLEIQRTEQGDSAMYLCASSLEVLFAEQFFGPGTRLTVL.

The chain has TRBV21-1 and TRBJ1-3. TRBV21-1 is flagged as a pseudogene. This CDR3 region has 18 residues. CDR3 sequence reads: CASSRRPGGEGGGNTIYF. In DNA, the CDR3 is TGTGCCAGCAGCCGACGCCCGGGAGGGGAGGGTGGTGGAAACACCATATATTTT.

The chain uses TRBV7-9 and TRBJ2-2, with D maybe TRBD1 (6 bases). Germline V gene data show CDR1 as SEHNR and CDR2 as FQNEAQ (reference sequence). Trimming removed 5 bases from V and 3 bases from J, with 13 bases in between. CDR3 length: 15 amino acids. CDR3 loop: CASSPTTGYTGELFF. DNA of the CDR3: TGTGCCAGCAGCCCGACGACAGGATACACCGGGGAGCTGTTTTTT.

The CDR3 reads CASSLGAALSSEAFF. In DNA form, the CDR3 reads TGTGCCAGCAGCTTAGGGGCAGCCCTCTCTTCTGAAGCTTTCTTT. The chain joins TRBV11-2 to TRBJ1-1; D is uncertain. In germline, CDR1 is SGHAT, CDR2 FQNNGV. The CDR3 length is 15 residues. V was clipped by 1 base and J by 6 bases, with 15 bases between them.